A single sample gave rise to the 20 T cell receptor beta chains below, sequenced in a study of blood T cell repertoires in COVID-19. Sequencing used immunoSEQ multiplex PCR; TCRdb keeps in-frame clones, though not all of them. Of roughly 70,000 clones in the sample, over 65% were seen once. Input material: peripheral blood. Every receptor here comes from a woman aged 55-75 years with acute or convalescent COVID-19.

This chain joins TRBV28 and TRBJ1-5; 8 bases map to TRBD1. The junction had 11 bases not matched to a gene; V was cut back by 7 bases and J by 3 bases. The CDR3 spans 16 residues. Germline V lookup: CDR1 MDHEN, CDR2 SYDVKM. The DNA of the CDR3 is TGTGCCAGCACTCCGGCAGGGGGCCCGCACAATCAGCCCCAGCATTTT. The encoded protein is CASTPAGGPHNQPQHF. Supplemented by reference TRBV28 and TRBJ1-5, the full variable domain reads DVKVTQSSRYLVKRTGEKVFLECVQDMDHENMFWYRQDPGLGLRLIYFSYDVKMKEKGDIPEGYSVSREKKERFSLILESASTNQTSMYLCASTPAGGPHNQPQHFGDGTRLSIL.

V usage is TRBV7-8 and J usage is TRBJ1-2; D not resolved. In germline, CDR1 is SGHVS, CDR2 FQNEAQ. This CDR3 spans 14 amino acids. V lost 5 bases, J lost 1 base, and 11 bases lay in between. The DNA for the CDR3 is TGTGCCAGCAGCCCGAACTTGTTTAACTATGGCTACACCTTC. It specifies CASSPNLFNYGYTF.

V gene TRBV30 combines with J gene TRBJ2-3; 10 bases align to TRBD2. This CDR3 is 13 amino acids long. V dropped 2 bases and J dropped 9; count of bases not matched to a gene: 5. Germline CDR1 is GTSNPN and CDR2 is SVGIG (reference sequence). The CDR3 bases are TGTGCCTGGAGTAGCCTAGCGGGAGAGACGCAGTATTTT. Encoded protein: CAWSSLAGETQYF. Full variable domain (rest looked up from reference TRBV30 and TRBJ2-3): SQTIHQWPATLVQPVGSPLSLECTVEGTSNPNLYWYRQAAGRGLQLLFYSVGIGQISSEVPQNLSASRPQDRQFILSSKKLLLSDSGFYLCAWSSLAGETQYFGPGTRLTVL.

The chain joins TRBV3-1 (or the pseudogene TRBV3-2) to TRBJ1-3, with D tentatively TRBD1 (5 bases). CDR1 and CDR2 (germline): LGHDT, YNNKEL (reference sequence). This CDR3 spans 11 amino acids. V lost 11 bases, J lost 8 bases, and 13 bases lay in between. The CDR3 bases are TGTGCCTCCCGGGGGACGGACACCATATATTTT. Translating gives CASRGTDTIYF.

The chain recombines TRBV10-3 with TRBJ2-3, with a weak D call TRBD1 (5 bases). Trimming removed 4 bases at V and 1 base at J, with 9 bases between. CDR1 is ENHRY and CDR2 is SYGVKD in the germline V gene. CDR3 length: 14 residues. The CDR3 region has the DNA TGTGCCATCAGTGGGGGCGCCCGCACAGATACGCAGTATTTT. Protein sequence: CAISGGARTDTQYF.

This clone was seen only once. This sequence joins TRBV5-4 and TRBJ2-1; the match to TRBD1 covers 8 bases. The length of the CDR3 is 17 residues. Germline-derived CDR1 and CDR2 are SGHNT and YYREEE (reference sequence). V trimming: 4 bases; J trimming: 1 base; junction bases outside the gene matches: 10. In nucleotides, the CDR3 is TGTGCCAGCAGCGGGTCCTGGACAGGGACATCCTACAATGAGCAGTTCTTC. It yields the protein CASSGSWTGTSYNEQFF.

This clone has just a few counts. J is TRBJ2-7 and V is TRBV3-1 (or the pseudogene TRBV3-2); TRBD1 aligns across 8 bases. Trimming at V came to 3 bases and at J to 3 bases, leaving 7 bases not matched to a gene. The CDR3 consists of 15 residues. Germline-derived CDR1 and CDR2 are LGHDT and YNNKEL (reference sequence). The CDR3 region is CASSHGTGQLYEQYF. Written as DNA, the CDR3 is TGTGCCAGCAGCCATGGGACAGGACAACTCTACGAGCAGTACTTC.

This sequence joins TRBV5-4 and TRBJ1-6, with TRBD1 matching 11 bases. The CDR3 has 19 amino acids. The ends lost 5 bases at V and 0 bases at J; junction bases unmatched: 10. CDR1 and CDR2 (germline): SGHNT, YYREEE (reference sequence). The CDR3 coding sequence is TGTGCCAGCAGAAGGACAGGGGGCGGCCCGAGCTCCTATAATTCACCCCTCCACTTT. Translating it yields CASRRTGGGPSSYNSPLHF.

The chain uses TRBV28 and TRBJ1-5; 12 bases fit TRBD1. The V gene's germline CDR1 is MDHEN and CDR2 SYDVKM. There are 17 residues in the CDR3. V dropped 5 bases and J dropped 8; count of bases not matched to a gene: 13. CDR3 nucleotides: TGTGCCAGCAGTGATCTCGGGACAGGGGGCGCCAGGGAGCCCCAGCATTTT. Amino acids: CASSDLGTGGAREPQHF.

This clone was picked up a small number of times. The chain couples TRBV11-2 to TRBJ1-4; 8 nucleotides agree with TRBD1. Germline CDR1 reads SGHAT; CDR2 reads FQNNGV. This CDR3 has 14 amino acids. V lost 3 bases, J lost 5 bases, and 2 bases stayed unmatched. The CDR3 reads CASSLDRVNEKLFF. The CDR3 coding sequence is TGTGCCAGCAGCTTGGACAGGGTGAATGAAAAACTGTTTTTT.

As regards this clone: The same CDR3 can be traced to other DNA sequences in this sample. The chain links TRBV6-1 to TRBJ1-2; D is undetermined. This CDR3 is 13 amino acids long. Germline values: CDR1 MNHNS, CDR2 SASEGT. The ends were cut back, 2 bases at V and 5 bases at J, with 9 bases in the middle. The chain's CDR3 is CASSESGSYGYTF. CDR3 coding DNA: TGTGCCAGCAGTGAAAGCGGGTCGTATGGCTACACCTTC.

This chain links TRBV18 with TRBJ1-6, with D possibly TRBD1 on 5 matching bases. The CDR3 extends over 20 amino acids. V lost 3 bases and J lost 0, with 21 bases in between. Looked up from germline, CDR1 is KGHSH and CDR2 is LQKENI. In DNA form, the CDR3 reads TGTGCCAGCTCACCGGCTTCGCGGACATCCTTTAGCTCCTATAATTCACCCCTCCACTTT. Amino acids: CASSPASRTSFSSYNSPLHF.

The chain couples TRBV10-3 to TRBJ1-1, with 7 nucleotides matching TRBD1. The J segment lost 8 bases and the V segment lost 6 bases, leaving 12 bases of the junction unmatched. Germline V gene lookup returns CDR1 ENHRY and CDR2 SYGVKD. This CDR3 is built from 14 residues. CDR3 sequence: CAISSRGGEREAFF. The CDR3 DNA sequence: TGTGCCATCAGCTCAAGAGGGGGCGAACGGGAAGCTTTCTTT.

Comments on this clone: An end of the junction does not agree with germline; a read error may underlie this. V and J are TRBV5-1 and TRBJ1-6; D perhaps matches TRBD1 (6 bases). This CDR3 spans 15 amino acids. Germline values: CDR1 SGHRS, CDR2 YFSETQ. The CDR3 DNA reads TGCGCCAGCAGTTTGGGGCACAGGGACAATTCACCCCTCCACTTT. The encoded protein is CASSLGHRDNSPLHF.

The chain recombines TRBV9 with TRBJ2-5; D is perhaps TRBD2 (6 bases). Trimming pared 2 bases from V and 2 bases from J, leaving 16 bases between. The CDR3 length is 16 residues. CDR1 SGDLS and CDR2 YYNGEE come from the germline V gene. The CDR3 sequence is CASSVGGGGAQETQYF. The CDR3 DNA is TGTGCCAGCAGCGTTGGTGGCGGAGGGGCTCAAGAGACCCAGTACTTC.

The rearrangement links TRBV4-1 to TRBJ1-2; 9 nucleotides agree with TRBD1. There are 16 residues in the CDR3. Germline CDR1 reads MGHRA; CDR2 reads YSYEKL. The V gene end was trimmed by 1 base and the J gene end by 4 bases; junction bases not matched to a gene: 7. The CDR3 is CASSQAAGTGTYGYTF. The CDR3 nucleotides are TGCGCCAGCAGCCAAGCTGCCGGGACAGGGACCTATGGCTACACCTTC.

This rearrangement joins TRBV3-1 (or the pseudogene TRBV3-2) to TRBJ1-2; TRBD1 aligns across 7 bases. Germline V gene sequence: CDR1 LGHDT, CDR2 YNNKEL (reference sequence). Trimming cost V 4 bases and J 3 bases; bases outside gene matches: 8. CDR3 size: 15 residues. Here the CDR3 reads CASSLRQGFDYGYTF. Written as DNA, the CDR3 is TGTGCCAGCAGCCTTCGACAGGGATTCGACTATGGCTACACCTTC.

The V gene is TRBV4-1, the J gene TRBJ2-7, with D possibly being TRBD1 (6 bases). Trimming took off 5 bases at V and 6 bases at J, with 20 bases between the two ends. The CDR3 consists of 15 residues. The germline CDR1 and CDR2 sequences are MGHRA and YSYEKL. Here the CDR3 DNA reads TGCGCCAGCAGCGTTCAAGGGGGTTCCTCCATCGAGCAGTACTTC. It translates to CASSVQGGSSIEQYF.

The rearrangement joins TRBV19 to TRBJ2-7; 9 bases match TRBD1. V was pared by 5 bases and J by 6 bases, with 8 bases of the junction left unmatched. The V gene's germline CDR1 is LNHDA and CDR2 SQIVND (reference sequence). This CDR3 spans 14 amino acids. The CDR3 nucleotides read TGTGCCAGTAGTTTACGGGACAGGGATAGCGAGCAGTACTTC. It codes for CASSLRDRDSEQYF.

A few counts support this clone. The chain combines TRBV18 with TRBJ1-2; 8 bases fit TRBD1. V dropped 2 bases and J dropped 6; count of bases not matched to a gene: 11. CDR1 is KGHSH and CDR2 is LQKENI in the germline V gene. The CDR3 contains 16 residues. The CDR3 region has the DNA TGTGCCAGCTCACCAGCGAGGACAGGGCCTGTTCATGGCTACACCTTC. Translating it yields CASSPARTGPVHGYTF.